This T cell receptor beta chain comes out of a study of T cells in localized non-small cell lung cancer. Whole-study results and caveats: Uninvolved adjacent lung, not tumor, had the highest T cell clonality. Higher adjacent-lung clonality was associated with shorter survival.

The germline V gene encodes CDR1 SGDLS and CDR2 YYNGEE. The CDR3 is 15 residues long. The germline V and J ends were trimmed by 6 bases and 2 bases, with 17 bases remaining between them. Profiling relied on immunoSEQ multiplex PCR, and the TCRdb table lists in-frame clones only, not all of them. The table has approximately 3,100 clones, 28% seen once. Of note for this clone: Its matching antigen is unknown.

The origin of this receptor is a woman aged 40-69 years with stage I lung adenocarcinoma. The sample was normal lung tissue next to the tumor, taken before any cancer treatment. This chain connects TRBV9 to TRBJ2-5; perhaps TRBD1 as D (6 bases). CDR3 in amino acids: CASNTPQTGQETQYF. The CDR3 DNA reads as TGTGCCAGCAATACTCCCCAAACAGGGCAAGAGACCCAGTACTTC.